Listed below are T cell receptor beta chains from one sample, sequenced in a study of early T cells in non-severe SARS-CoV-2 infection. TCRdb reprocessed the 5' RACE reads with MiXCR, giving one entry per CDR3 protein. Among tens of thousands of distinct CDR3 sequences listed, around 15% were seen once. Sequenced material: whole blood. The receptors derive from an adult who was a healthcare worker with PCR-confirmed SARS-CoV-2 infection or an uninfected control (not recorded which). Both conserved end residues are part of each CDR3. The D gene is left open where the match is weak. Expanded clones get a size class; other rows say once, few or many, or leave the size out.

CASSSPDRSYNSPLHF | TGTGCCAGCAGTTCTCCCGACAGATCCTATAATTCACCCCTCCACTTT | NA | NA | TRBJ1-6 | TRBV6-5
CASSFGLSAEEQFF | TGTGCCAGCAGCTTTGGACTATCCGCGGAGGAGCAGTTCTTC | NA | many | TRBJ2-1 | TRBV7-9
CASSPPGLAGGTDTQYF | TGTGCCAGCTCACCCCCGGGACTAGCGGGGGGCACAGATACGCAGTATTTT | TRBD2 | NA | TRBJ2-3 | TRBV18
CASSQGTAARSYEQYF | TGTGCCAGCAGCCAGGGGACAGCGGCCCGCTCCTACGAGCAGTACTTC | TRBD1 | many | TRBJ2-7 | TRBV3-1
CASSLPQGGMNNEQFF | TGTGCCAGCAGCTTGCCCCAAGGTGGGATGAACAATGAGCAGTTCTTC | NA | many | TRBJ2-1 | TRBV5-4
CASSPSWGLGNTIYF | TGTGCCAGCAGCCCCTCGTGGGGTCTCGGAAACACCATATATTTT | NA | few | TRBJ1-3 | TRBV11-2
CSARDWNTEAFF | TGCAGTGCTAGGGATTGGAACACTGAAGCTTTCTTT | NA | NA | TRBJ1-1 | TRBV20-1
CSTGQPPLNEQFF | TGCAGCACGGGACAGCCCCCACTCAATGAGCAGTTCTTC | TRBD1 | few | TRBJ2-1 | TRBV29-1
CSVEGRPPDTQYF | TGCAGCGTTGAAGGACGGCCGCCCGATACGCAGTATTTT | NA | once | TRBJ2-3 | TRBV29-1
CASSPMDRGHETQYF | TGTGCCAGCAGCCCGATGGACAGGGGGCATGAGACCCAGTACTTC | TRBD1 | NA | TRBJ2-5 | TRBV7-2